This T cell receptor beta chain originates from a study of blood T cell repertoires in COVID-19. In the authors' workflow: By means of reference gene primer amplification, nucleated cell counts were estimated. Method: immunoSEQ multiplex PCR; TCRdb's copy keeps in-frame clones and lacks some. For V, J and clone size, that table is used; D and trimming come from the DNA. Among about 180,000 clones listed, approximately 87% were seen once. Germline V gene lookup returns CDR1 KGHSH and CDR2 LQKENI. The CDR3 has 14 residues. V gave up 5 bases and J gave up 5 bases; unmatched junction bases: 5. This clone was detected only once.

The chain links TRBV18 to TRBJ1-4; 7 nucleotides agree with TRBD1. Sequenced: peripheral blood. This receptor was taken from a man between 65 and 85 years old with active or convalescent COVID-19. The CDR3 region is CASSRGQRNEKLFF. CDR3 DNA: TGTGCCAGCTCAAGGGGACAGAGAAATGAAAAACTGTTTTTT.